Included here is one T cell receptor (beta chain) sequence, with context. Antigen unknown. Pooling was applied to second doses at about 4 or about 12 weeks. These data belong to a study of T cell responses to AZD1222 COVID-19 vaccine. The CDR3 sequence is 12 residues long. Germline CDR1 SGHKS, CDR2 YYEKEE (reference sequence). The V gene lost 0 bases and the J gene lost 6 bases, with 7 bases spanning the gap. Study-level points and caveats: Every sample of the repertoires postdated the peak T cell response. There were mostly white British donors and more females than males, and clonal diversity was possibly underestimated.

Using immunoSEQ multiplex PCR, the repertoire was profiled, and TCRdb retains in-frame clones only, with some absent. This repertoire shows approximately 90,000 clones, roughly 90% found once; its top ten account for just over 5.5%. This TCR came from an adult who received the AZD1222 COVID-19 vaccine. The J gene is TRBJ2-7, the V gene TRBV5-5; D gene unclear. The sample here was peripheral blood, taken 28 days after the second AZD1222 dose. For the CDR3, the DNA is TGTGCCAGCAGCTTGGAACAGTTCGAGCAGTACTTC. This sequence encodes CASSLEQFEQYF. Variable domain in full (rest from reference TRBV5-5 and TRBJ2-7): DAGVTQSPTHLIKTRGQQVTLRCSPISGHKSVSWYQQVLGQGPQFIFQYYEKEERGRGNFPDRFSARQFPNYSSELNVNALLLGDSALYLCASSLEQFEQYFGPGTRLTVT.